This record looks at one TCR beta chain sequence and its context. The CDR3 sequence is 16 residues long. CDR1 and CDR2 (germline): SGHTA, FQGTGA. V lost 1 base, J lost 0 bases, and 13 bases lay in between. Using immunoSEQ multiplex PCR, the repertoire was profiled, and TCRdb retains in-frame clones only, with some absent. The table includes 75,000 to 100,000 clones, approximately 77% detected once. This entry belongs to a study of Ad26.COV2.S vaccination and SARS-CoV-2 variants. The chain has TRBV7-3 and TRBJ2-7, with D unresolved. The sample was peripheral blood, taken after recovery from COVID-19. This TCR was sampled from a human donor who had recovered from COVID-19. This chain's CDR3 is CASSLMGSPSSYEQYF. In nucleotides, the CDR3 is TGTGCCAGCAGCTTAATGGGCAGCCCGAGCTCCTACGAGCAGTACTTC.